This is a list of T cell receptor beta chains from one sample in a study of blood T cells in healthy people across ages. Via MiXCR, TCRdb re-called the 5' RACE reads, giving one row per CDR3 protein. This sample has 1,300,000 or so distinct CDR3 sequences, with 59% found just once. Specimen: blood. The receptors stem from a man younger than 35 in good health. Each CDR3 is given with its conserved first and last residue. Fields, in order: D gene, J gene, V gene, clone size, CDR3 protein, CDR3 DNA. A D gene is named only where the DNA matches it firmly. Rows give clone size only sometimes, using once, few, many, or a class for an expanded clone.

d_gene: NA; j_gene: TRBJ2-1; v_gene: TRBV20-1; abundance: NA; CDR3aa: CSARDRRPINGNEQFF; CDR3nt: TGCAGTGCTAGAGATAGAAGGCCTATTAACGGGAATGAGCAGTTCTTC
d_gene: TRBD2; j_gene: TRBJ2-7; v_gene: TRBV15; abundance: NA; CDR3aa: CATSRAGGGVGEQYF; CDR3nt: TGTGCCACCAGCAGAGCCGGCGGGGGGGTCGGCGAGCAGTACTTC
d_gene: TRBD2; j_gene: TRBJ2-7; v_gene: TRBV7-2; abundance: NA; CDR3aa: CASSSTPGPGRAEQYF; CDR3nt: TGTGCCAGCAGCTCAACCCCGGGACCGGGGAGGGCCGAGCAGTACTTC
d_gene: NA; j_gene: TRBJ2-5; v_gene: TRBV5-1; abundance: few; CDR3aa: CASSDRGGTETQYF; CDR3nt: TGCGCCAGCAGCGACAGGGGAGGGACAGAGACCCAGTACTTC
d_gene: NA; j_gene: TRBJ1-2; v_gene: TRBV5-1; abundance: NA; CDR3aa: CASKRVTGRTYGYTF; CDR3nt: TGCGCCAGCAAAAGGGTAACAGGGCGTACCTATGGCTACACCTTC
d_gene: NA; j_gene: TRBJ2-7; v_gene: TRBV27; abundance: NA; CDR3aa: CASSPSSSHEQYF; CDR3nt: TGTGCCAGCAGTCCCTCGTCCTCCCACGAGCAGTACTTC
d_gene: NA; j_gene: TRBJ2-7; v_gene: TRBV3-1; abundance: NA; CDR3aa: CASSPRYQRSYEQYF; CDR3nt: TGTGCCAGCAGCCCAAGATACCAGCGGAGCTACGAGCAGTACTTC
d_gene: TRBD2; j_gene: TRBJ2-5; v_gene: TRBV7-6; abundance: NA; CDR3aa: CASSSIPGTKETQYF; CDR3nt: TGTGCCAGCAGCTCGATACCCGGGACTAAAGAGACCCAGTACTTC
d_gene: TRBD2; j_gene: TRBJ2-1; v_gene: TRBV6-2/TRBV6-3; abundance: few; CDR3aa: CASSTSGGAGEQFF; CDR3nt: TGTGCCAGCAGTACTAGCGGGGGGGCCGGTGAGCAGTTCTTC
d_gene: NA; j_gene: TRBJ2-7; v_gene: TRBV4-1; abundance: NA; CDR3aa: CASSQEQQTDSYEQYF; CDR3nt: TGCGCCAGCAGCCAAGAACAGCAGACGGACTCCTACGAGCAGTACTTC
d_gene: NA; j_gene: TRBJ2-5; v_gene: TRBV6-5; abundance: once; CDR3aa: CASSYREAQETQYF; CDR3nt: TGTGCCAGCAGTTACCGGGAAGCCCAAGAGACTCAGTACTTC
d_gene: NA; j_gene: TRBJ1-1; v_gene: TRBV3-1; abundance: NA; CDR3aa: CASSQDRARYTEAFF; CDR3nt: TGTGCCAGCAGCCAAGACAGGGCGCGGTACACTGAAGCTTTCTTT
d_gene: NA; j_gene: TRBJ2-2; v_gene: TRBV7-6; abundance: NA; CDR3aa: CASSLLGGLTGELFF; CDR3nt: TGTGCCAGCAGCTTACTCGGGGGGCTAACCGGGGAGCTGTTTTTT
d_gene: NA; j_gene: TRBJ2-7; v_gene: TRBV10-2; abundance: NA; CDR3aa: CASSDFITEAYEQYF; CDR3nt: TGCGCCAGCAGTGATTTTATAACGGAAGCCTACGAGCAGTACTTC
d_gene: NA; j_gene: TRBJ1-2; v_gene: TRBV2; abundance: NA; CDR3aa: CASKGGRTYGYTF; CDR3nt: TGTGCCAGCAAGGGGGGACGGACCTATGGCTACACCTTC
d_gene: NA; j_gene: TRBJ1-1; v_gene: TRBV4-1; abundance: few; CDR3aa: CASSQEAGRTNTEAFF; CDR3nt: TGCGCCAGCAGCCAGGAAGCGGGACGGACGAACACTGAAGCTTTCTTT
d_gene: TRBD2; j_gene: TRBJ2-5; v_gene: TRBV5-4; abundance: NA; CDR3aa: CASTHGGREQETQYF; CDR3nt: TGTGCCAGCACCCATGGCGGGAGGGAGCAAGAGACCCAGTACTTC
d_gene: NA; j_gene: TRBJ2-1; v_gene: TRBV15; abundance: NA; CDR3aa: CATSSIMFGYNEQFF; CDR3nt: TGTGCCACCAGCAGTATCATGTTCGGGTACAATGAGCAGTTCTTC
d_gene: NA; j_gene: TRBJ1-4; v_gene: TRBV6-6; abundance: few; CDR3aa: CASSDGEDEKLFF; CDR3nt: TGTGCCAGCAGTGACGGAGAGGACGAAAAACTGTTTTTT
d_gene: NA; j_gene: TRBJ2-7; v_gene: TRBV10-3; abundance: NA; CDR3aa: CAISESTRGTPYNEQYF; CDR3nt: TGTGCCATCAGTGAGTCGACTCGGGGGACCCCCTACAATGAGCAGTACTTC
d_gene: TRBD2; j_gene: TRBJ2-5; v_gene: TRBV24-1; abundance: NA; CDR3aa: CATSDFGTSGLLYQETQYF; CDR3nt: TGTGCCACCAGTGATTTTGGGACTAGCGGCCTCCTGTACCAAGAGACCCAGTACTTC
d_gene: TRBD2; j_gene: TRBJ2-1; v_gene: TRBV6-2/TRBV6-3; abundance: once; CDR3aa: CASSYSWERGYNEQFF; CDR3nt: TGTGCCAGCAGTTACAGTTGGGAGCGGGGGTACAATGAGCAGTTCTTC
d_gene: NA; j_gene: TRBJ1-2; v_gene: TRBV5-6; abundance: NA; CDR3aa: CASSRLPGVYGYTF; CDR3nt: TGTGCCAGCAGCCGCCTCCCAGGTGTCTATGGCTACACCTTC
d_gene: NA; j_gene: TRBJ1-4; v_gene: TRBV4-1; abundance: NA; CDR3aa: CASSQVDSLNEKLFF; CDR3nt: TGCGCCAGCAGCCAAGTGGACAGCCTAAATGAAAAACTGTTTTTT
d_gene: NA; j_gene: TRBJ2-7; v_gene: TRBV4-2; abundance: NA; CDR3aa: CASSQDLGPSYEQYF; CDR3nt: TGTGCCAGCAGCCAAGATCTTGGACCGTCCTACGAGCAGTACTTC
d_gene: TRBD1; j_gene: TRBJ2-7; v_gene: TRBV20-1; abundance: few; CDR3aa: CSARDRGEIYEQYF; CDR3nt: TGCAGTGCTCGGGACAGGGGGGAAATCTACGAGCAGTACTTC
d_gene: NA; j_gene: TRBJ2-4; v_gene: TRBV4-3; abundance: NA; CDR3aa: CASSQDPGSDIQYF; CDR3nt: TGCGCCAGCAGCCAAGATCCGGGGTCGGACATTCAGTACTTC
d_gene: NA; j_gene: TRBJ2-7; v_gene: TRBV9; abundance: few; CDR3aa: CASSVRTGSSYEQYF; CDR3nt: TGTGCCAGCAGCGTACGGACGGGGAGCTCCTACGAGCAGTACTTC
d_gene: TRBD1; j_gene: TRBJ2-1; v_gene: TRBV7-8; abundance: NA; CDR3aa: CASSFAGTGVNEQFF; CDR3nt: TGTGCCAGCAGCTTCGCCGGGACAGGGGTCAATGAGCAGTTCTTC
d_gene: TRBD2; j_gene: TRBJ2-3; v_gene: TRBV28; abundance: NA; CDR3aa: CASSFQSGRGGHVSDTQYF; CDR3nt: TGTGCCAGCAGTTTTCAGAGCGGACGGGGGGGCCACGTTTCGGATACGCAGTATTTT
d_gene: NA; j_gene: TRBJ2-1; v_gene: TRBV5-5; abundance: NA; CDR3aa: CASSHNGNEQFF; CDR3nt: TGTGCCAGCAGCCATAATGGGAATGAGCAGTTCTTC
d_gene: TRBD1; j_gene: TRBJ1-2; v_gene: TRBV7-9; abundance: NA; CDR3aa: CASSPPGTGDFYGYTF; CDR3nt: TGTGCCAGCAGCCCTCCTGGGACAGGGGATTTCTATGGCTACACCTTC
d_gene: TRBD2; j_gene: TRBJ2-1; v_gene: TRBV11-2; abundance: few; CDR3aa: CASSPRLAGVHNEQFF; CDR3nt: TGTGCCAGCAGCCCGCGACTAGCGGGGGTTCACAATGAGCAGTTCTTC
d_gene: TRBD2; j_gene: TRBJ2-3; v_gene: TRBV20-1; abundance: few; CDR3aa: CSARGLAGWGTDTQYF; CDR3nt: TGCAGTGCCAGGGGATTAGCGGGATGGGGCACAGATACGCAGTATTTT